This record concerns one TCR beta chain sequence. These data come from a study of blood T cell repertoires in COVID-19. Background on the study: The United States, Italy and Spain provided the acute and convalescent COVID-19 samples. PBMCs, B-cell-depleted T cells, or T cells were the source of the cDNA or gDNA that made up the material.

In the original analysis: The assay estimated nucleated cells by amplifying reference gene primers. The method was immunoSEQ multiplex PCR; TCRdb's version includes in-frame clones alone and lacks a portion of them. V and J calls and clone size are those listed in that table; D and trimming were worked out from the DNA. The table includes 110,000 or so clones, roughly 81% detected once. Sequenced: peripheral blood. This clonotype was sampled from a woman in her 70s with acute or convalescent COVID-19.

The CDR3 DNA follows: TGTGCCAGCAGCTTGACAGAAATGAACACTGAAGCTTTCTTT. This encodes CASSLTEMNTEAFF. The chain couples TRBV5-8 to TRBJ1-1; no reliable D call. The V gene lost 1 base and the J gene lost 0 bases, with 7 bases spanning the gap. Per germline, CDR1 SGHTS and CDR2 YDEGEE. CDR3 length equals 14 residues.